The 29 T cell receptor beta chains presented below share a single source sample, sequenced in a study of identical twins. TCRdb re-called the 5' RACE reads with MiXCR, one entry per CDR3 protein. Found here are about 900,000 distinct CDR3 sequences, 9% to 15% of them singletons; the top ten hold 1.5% to 2%. This sample also belongs to another study, concerning yellow fever vaccine responses in identical twins.

What was sequenced was PBMCs. Receptors originate from a woman between 18 and 30 years old in good health.

V and J are TRBV5-1 and TRBJ2-5, with 11 bases identical to TRBD2. The CDR3 loop spans 17 amino acids. V was clipped by 0 bases and J by 7 bases; unmatched bases: 11. CDR1 and CDR2 from the germline V gene are SGHRS and YFSETQ. CDR3 nucleotide sequence: TGCGCCAGCAGCTTGGGGCTAGCGGGAGGTTACCTGGGGACCCAGTACTTC. Its translation: CASSLGLAGGYLGTQYF.

This clonotype has a handful of counts. This sequence joins TRBV29-1 and TRBJ2-5, with 7 bases identical to TRBD2. The CDR3 contains 11 residues. The germline CDR1 and CDR2 sequences are SQVTM and ANQGSEA. Trimming removed 4 bases from V and 4 bases from J; junction bases left unmatched: 0. CDR3 sequence (DNA): TGCAGCGTTGGGGAGGGAGAGACCCAGTACTTC. Amino acids: CSVGEGETQYF.

In its sample, this clonotype was seen many times. The chain carries TRBV6-1 and TRBJ2-1; possibly TRBD1 for D (6 bases). The CDR3 runs to 13 residues. The V end was cut by 9 bases, the J end by 1 base, with 10 bases between. Germline-derived CDR1 and CDR2 are MNHNS and SASEGT. The CDR3 DNA sequence: TGTGCCAGTTCAACAGGGTCCTACAATGAGCAGTTCTTC. Amino acid sequence: CASSTGSYNEQFF.

This clonotype occurred a few times. CDR3 loop: CSVSLLENKETQYF. For the CDR3, the DNA is TGCAGTGTCAGTTTACTAGAGAACAAAGAGACCCAGTACTTC. The J gene is TRBJ2-5, the V gene TRBV20-1; D perhaps matches TRBD2 (5 bases). CDR1 is DFQATT and CDR2 is SNEGSKA in the germline V gene (reference sequence). V was cut by 7 bases and J by 3 bases, with 18 bases left in between. The CDR3 is 14 amino acids.

This clonotype was found a few times. This chain uses TRBV20-1 with TRBJ2-5, with 8 bases identical to TRBD1. V dropped 3 bases and J dropped 4; count of bases not matched to a gene: 7. Germline-derived CDR1 and CDR2 are DFQATT and SNEGSKA (reference sequence). The CDR3 has 14 residues. The CDR3 region has the DNA TGCAGTGCTAGGAAGACAGGGGTGGGAGAGACCCAGTACTTC. Residues: CSARKTGVGETQYF.

This clonotype was seen more than once but under ten times. The chain carries TRBV7-8 and TRBJ2-1, with D tentatively TRBD1 or TRBD2 (5 bases each). Germline V gives CDR1 SGHVS, CDR2 FQNEAQ. The CDR3 spans 15 residues. Trimming took off 1 base at V and 3 bases at J, with 10 bases between the two ends. The CDR3 here is CASSLVGTDYNEQFF. CDR3 DNA sequence: TGTGCCAGCAGCTTAGTTGGGACCGACTACAATGAGCAGTTCTTC.

Only a few counts were recorded for this clonotype. CDR3 protein: CASTNLAWGTANTGELFF. DNA of the CDR3: TGTGCCAGCACTAATCTGGCGTGGGGGACTGCGAACACCGGGGAGCTGTTTTTT. J is TRBJ2-2 and V is TRBV12-3 or TRBV12-4; D might be TRBD2 (6 bases). V was pared by 7 bases and J by 0 bases, with 21 bases between. The CDR3 spans 18 residues.

This clonotype came up a few times. The rearrangement joins TRBV28 to TRBJ2-1, with a tentative D call TRBD1 (6 bases). The CDR3 totals 15 residues. The germline V gene encodes CDR1 MDHEN and CDR2 SYDVKM. V was trimmed by 4 bases and J by 2 bases, leaving 12 bases between them. Here the CDR3 reads CASSYWTDPYNEQFF. In DNA form, the CDR3 reads TGTGCCAGCAGTTATTGGACAGACCCCTACAATGAGCAGTTCTTC.

This clonotype has just a few counts. The chain couples TRBV20-1 to TRBJ2-1; no definite D call. The germline V and J ends were trimmed by 4 bases and 7 bases, with 17 bases remaining between them. The CDR3 consists of 14 residues. The germline gives CDR1 DFQATT, CDR2 SNEGSKA (reference sequence). CDR3 DNA sequence: TGCAGTGCTAATTTGCCTACCTCCTGGAATGAGCAGTTCTTC. Amino acid sequence: CSANLPTSWNEQFF.

DNA for the CDR3: TGTGCCAGCAGTTCCCCTATTGATGGGAGGGGTGAAGCTTTCTTT. Its protein is CASSSPIDGRGEAFF. The V and J genes are TRBV6-5 and TRBJ1-1, with D perhaps matching TRBD1 (5 bases). CDR3 length: 15 residues. Germline assignment: CDR1 MNHEY and CDR2 SVGAGI. The ends were cut back, 4 bases at V and 7 bases at J, with 19 bases in the middle.

The V and J genes are TRBV5-1 and TRBJ2-5, with 7 bases fitting TRBD1. Germline CDR1 and CDR2: SGHRS and YFSETQ. The V gene end was trimmed by 4 bases and the J gene end by 0 bases; junction bases not matched to a gene: 9. There are 16 residues in the CDR3. The CDR3 sequence: CASSQRTGANQETQYF. DNA for the CDR3: TGCGCCAGCAGCCAAAGGACAGGAGCTAACCAAGAGACCCAGTACTTC.

The chain is built from TRBV20-1 and TRBJ2-3, with 9 bases matching TRBD2. CDR3 length: 16 amino acids. The germline gives CDR1 DFQATT, CDR2 SNEGSKA (reference sequence). V dropped 6 bases and J dropped 2; count of bases not matched to a gene: 12. The CDR3 DNA reads TGCAGTGCCCCCTCGGGCAGCGGGGGGTCCACAGATACGCAGTATTTT. Its translation: CSAPSGSGGSTDTQYF.

The sample holds a few counts of this clonotype. The J gene is TRBJ1-5, the V gene TRBV4-1, with D hard to call. The CDR3 has 17 amino acids. Trimming cost V 0 bases and J 0 bases, with 12 bases left between them. The germline V gene encodes CDR1 MGHRA and CDR2 YSYEKL. In nucleotides, the CDR3 is TGCGCCAGCAGCCAAGACCCGGCGGGGTATAGCAATCAGCCCCAGCATTTT. Its translation: CASSQDPAGYSNQPQHF.

This clonotype was recorded many times. The chain combines TRBV20-1 with TRBJ2-7; 9 bases map to TRBD2. Looked up from germline, CDR1 is DFQATT and CDR2 is SNEGSKA (reference sequence). With V trimmed by 5 bases and J by 2 bases, 13 bases remained unmatched. The CDR3 is 16 residues long. CDR3 nucleotide sequence: TGCAGTGCTTCCTCCTTTAGCGGGGGAGCCCCCTACGAGCAGTACTTC. Translating gives CSASSFSGGAPYEQYF.

This sequence joins TRBV28 and TRBJ2-1; either TRBD1 or TRBD2 may supply D (5 bases each). V lost 5 bases and J 2 bases, leaving 19 bases between the germline ends. The V gene's germline CDR1 is MDHEN and CDR2 SYDVKM. The CDR3 contains 17 residues. Written as DNA, the CDR3 is TGTGCCAGCAGTCAAACCGGCCGGCAGGGACCCTACAATGAGCAGTTCTTC. It specifies CASSQTGRQGPYNEQFF. Variable domain in full (rest from reference TRBV28 and TRBJ2-1): DVKVTQSSRYLVKRTGEKVFLECVQDMDHENMFWYRQDPGLGLRLIYFSYDVKMKEKGDIPEGYSVSREKKERFSLILESASTNQTSMYLCASSQTGRQGPYNEQFFGPGTRLTVL.

For the CDR3, the DNA is TGTGCCAGCTCACCGGCCGGGAAAGTCTACGAGCAGTACGTC. Amino acid sequence: CASSPAGKVYEQYV. This chain uses TRBV18 with TRBJ2-7; a possible D gene is TRBD2 (5 bases). V lost 3 bases, J lost 3 bases, and 12 bases lay in between. The CDR3 sequence is 14 residues long. CDR1 KGHSH and CDR2 LQKENI come from the germline V gene.

The genes are TRBV29-1 and TRBJ2-1, with 7 bases identical to TRBD2. With V trimmed by 0 bases and J by 2 bases, 4 bases remained unmatched. Germline V gene data show CDR1 as SQVTM and CDR2 as ANQGSEA. The CDR3 has 15 residues. The CDR3 DNA follows: TGCAGCGTTGAAGAGCGGCTAGCGGCCTACAATGAGCAGTTCTTC. Translated: CSVEERLAAYNEQFF.

This clonotype appeared many times. This chain links TRBV20-1 with TRBJ2-1; D not certain. The CDR3 consists of 13 residues. Germline assignment: CDR1 DFQATT and CDR2 SNEGSKA (reference sequence). Trimming stripped 3 bases from V and 2 bases from J, with 8 bases between. CDR3 sequence: CSARTGPYNEQFF. CDR3 coding DNA: TGCAGTGCTAGGACGGGCCCCTACAATGAGCAGTTCTTC.

This clonotype was detected many times. The chain uses TRBV7-2 and TRBJ2-7, with TRBD2 as a possible D gene (5 bases). Deletions cut 8 bases from V and 4 bases from J, with 9 bases between. Germline V CDR1 and CDR2: SGHTA, FQGNSA. The CDR3 is made up of 11 amino acids. CDR3 sequence: CASRERYEQYF. For the CDR3, the DNA is TGTGCCAGCCGGGAAAGGTACGAGCAGTACTTC. Supplemented by reference TRBV7-2 and TRBJ2-7, the full variable domain reads GAGVSQSPSNKVTEKGKDVELRCDPISGHTALYWYRQSLGQGLEFLIYFQGNSAPDKSGLPSDRFSAERTGGSVSTLTIQRTQQEDSAVYLCASRERYEQYFGPGTRLTVT.

The CDR3 DNA reads TGTGCCAGGAAGCGGGAGGGGGGAACCGGGGAGCTGTTTTTT. Its protein is CARKREGGTGELFF. The chain combines TRBV2 with TRBJ2-2; 10 bases are shared with TRBD2. Germline CDR1 SNHLY, CDR2 FYNNEI. This CDR3 has 14 residues. Germline trimming cut 9 bases from V and 5 bases from J; bases unmatched to any gene: 6.

This clonotype showed up many times. The chain is built from TRBV20-1 and TRBJ2-1; 9 positions agree with TRBD2. Per the germline V gene, CDR1 is DFQATT and CDR2 is SNEGSKA (reference sequence). The CDR3 length is 14 residues. The J segment lost 3 bases and the V segment lost 0 bases, leaving 0 bases of the junction unmatched. The CDR3 DNA reads as TGCAGTGCTAGAGAACTAGCGGGCTACAATGAGCAGTTCTTC. Protein: CSARELAGYNEQFF.

The table lists this clonotype with a few counts. This sequence joins TRBV27 and TRBJ2-1; a weak D match, TRBD1 (6 bases). This CDR3 is built from 15 residues. The V and J ends lost 2 bases and 4 bases respectively, with 12 bases between them. Germline lookup yields CDR1 MNHEY and CDR2 SMNVEV (reference sequence). Here the CDR3 DNA reads TGTGCCAGCAGTTTAGGAGGACAGAGGTACAATGAGCAGTTCTTC. This gives the protein CASSLGGQRYNEQFF.

This clonotype came up a few times. The V and J genes are TRBV5-6 and TRBJ2-1; D perhaps matches TRBD1 (6 bases). In germline, CDR1 is SGHDT, CDR2 YYEEEE. This CDR3 has 13 amino acids. V lost 3 bases to trimming and J lost 8 bases, with 12 bases between them. In DNA form, the CDR3 reads TGTGCCAGCAGCTGGGGCCAGGGGTATGAGCAGTTCTTC. Translating it yields CASSWGQGYEQFF.

This clonotype was seen only a few times. The chain joins TRBV10-3 to TRBJ2-3; unclear D gene. The CDR3 extends over 16 amino acids. V dropped 2 bases and J dropped 0 bases, with 12 bases sitting between them. From germline, CDR1 is ENHRY and CDR2 SYGVKD. The CDR3 reads CAISEKYSPSTDTQYF. As DNA, the CDR3 is TGTGCCATCAGTGAGAAATACAGCCCTAGCACAGATACGCAGTATTTT.

This clonotype occurred a few times. The chain couples TRBV3-1 to TRBJ2-5; 14 positions agree with TRBD2. V was clipped by 2 bases and J by 8 bases; unmatched bases: 4. CDR1 and CDR2 from the germline V gene are LGHDT and YNNKEL (reference sequence). The CDR3 runs to 15 residues. CDR3 bases: TGTGCCAGCAGCCAAAGGGGGACTAGCGGGAGCACCCAGTACTTC. The encoded protein is CASSQRGTSGSTQYF.

The chain recombines TRBV28 with TRBJ1-2, with 9 bases aligning to TRBD1. The CDR3 is made up of 17 amino acids. Germline V gene data show CDR1 as MDHEN and CDR2 as SYDVKM. V lost 5 bases, J lost 7 bases, and 17 bases stayed unmatched. Written as DNA, the CDR3 is TGTGCCAGCAGTCTTCCTACAATACAGGGGGCGCGTGGTGGCTACACCTTC. It specifies CASSLPTIQGARGGYTF.

This chain links TRBV3-1 with TRBJ2-2; 8 bases map to TRBD2. This CDR3 region has 15 residues. The V gene end was trimmed by 7 bases and the J gene end by 1 base; junction bases not matched to a gene: 5. Germline CDR1 is LGHDT and CDR2 is YNNKEL (reference sequence). The CDR3 loop reads CASTPGLVNTGELFF. CDR3 bases: TGTGCCAGCACCCCGGGACTAGTGAACACCGGGGAGCTGTTTTTT.

This clonotype was found many times. The chain uses TRBV6-2 or TRBV6-3 and TRBJ1-1; D is ambiguous. This CDR3 has 15 amino acids. The ends were cut back, 4 bases at V and 6 bases at J, with 18 bases in the middle. Looked up from germline, CDR1 is MNHEY and CDR2 is SVGEGT. In nucleotides, the CDR3 is TGTGCCAGCAGTTCCGCCAATTCCGCCGGCGCTGAAGCTTTCTTT. Translating it yields CASSSANSAGAEAFF.

This clonotype came up a few times. The chain combines TRBV12-3 or TRBV12-4 with TRBJ2-3; TRBD2 agrees at 15 bases. Trimming removed 0 bases from V and 1 base from J; junction bases left unmatched: 11. The CDR3 length is 21 residues. This chain's CDR3 is CASSLAPWTSGRAAGTDTQYF. Written as DNA, the CDR3 is TGTGCCAGCAGTTTAGCGCCCTGGACTAGCGGGAGGGCCGCGGGCACAGATACGCAGTATTTT.